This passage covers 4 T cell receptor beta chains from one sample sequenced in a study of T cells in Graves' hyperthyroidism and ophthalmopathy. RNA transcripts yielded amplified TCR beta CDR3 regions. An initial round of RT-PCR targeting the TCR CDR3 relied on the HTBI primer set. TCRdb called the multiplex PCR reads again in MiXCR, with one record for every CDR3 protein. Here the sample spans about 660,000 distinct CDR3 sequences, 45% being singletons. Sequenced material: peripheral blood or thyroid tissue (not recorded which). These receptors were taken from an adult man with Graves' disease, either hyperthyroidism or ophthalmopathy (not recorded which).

The CDR3 sequence is CSVEGLYSTEAFF. The CDR3 DNA sequence: TGCAGCGTTGAGGGATTGTACAGTACTGAAGCTTTCTTT. J is TRBJ1-1 and V is TRBV29-1; unclear D gene. The CDR3 consists of 13 residues. Germline V CDR1 and CDR2: SQVTM, ANQGSEA. Trimming took 3 bases from V and 5 from J, leaving 13 bases between them.

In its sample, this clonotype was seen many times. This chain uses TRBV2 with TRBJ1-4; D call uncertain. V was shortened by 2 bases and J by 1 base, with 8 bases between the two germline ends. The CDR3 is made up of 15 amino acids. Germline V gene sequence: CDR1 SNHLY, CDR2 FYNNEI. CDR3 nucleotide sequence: TGTGCCAGCAGTGAAAGGCGGCAAACTAATGAAAAACTGTTTTTT. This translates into CASSERRQTNEKLFF. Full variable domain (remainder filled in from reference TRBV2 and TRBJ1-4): EPEVTQTPSHQVTQMGQEVILRCVPISNHLYFYWYRQILGQKVEFLVSFYNNEISEKSEIFDDQFSVERPDGSNFTLKIRSTKLEDSAMYFCASSERRQTNEKLFFGSGTQLSVL.

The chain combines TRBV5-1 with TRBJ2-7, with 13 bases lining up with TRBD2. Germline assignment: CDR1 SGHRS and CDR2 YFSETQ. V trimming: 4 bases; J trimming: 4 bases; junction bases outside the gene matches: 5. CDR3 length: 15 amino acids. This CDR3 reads CASSPGTSGMYEQYF. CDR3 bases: TGCGCCAGCAGCCCCGGGACTAGCGGGATGTACGAGCAGTACTTC.

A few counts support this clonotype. Here the CDR3 reads CASSKSRGLASPLHF. The CDR3 DNA follows: TGTGCCAGCAGCAAGAGCAGGGGGCTTGCTTCACCCCTCCACTTT. The V and J genes are TRBV7-9 and TRBJ1-6; 8 bases are shared with TRBD1. Germline V lookup: CDR1 SEHNR, CDR2 FQNEAQ (reference sequence). Trimming removed 5 bases from V and 9 bases from J; junction bases left unmatched: 9. The CDR3 is 15 amino acids.